This T cell receptor beta chain was documented in a study of blood T cells in healthy people across ages. General observations from the study: Long-lived donors carried more naive CD4+ cells and greater diversity than aged donors.

On this clonotype itself: Its antigen remains unknown.

Next came a second PCR, run for about 6 to 12 cycles, which used a sample-barcoded 5' primer along with a J-beta primer mix. In TCRdb, the 5' RACE reads were re-called with MiXCR into one record per CDR3 protein. The sample lists around 1,100,000 distinct CDR3 sequences; roughly two fifths were seen once. The sequenced sample was blood. The clonotype comes from a man younger than 35 in good health.

CDR3 sequence reads: CASSPGQGVEFF. The CDR3 DNA sequence: TGCGCCAGCAGCCCGGGACAGGGTGTTGAGTTCTTC. The chain employs TRBV5-1 and TRBJ2-1, with TRBD1 identical over 9 bases. The trim removed 4 bases at V and 14 bases at J, leaving 7 bases unmatched. CDR1 and CDR2 from the germline V gene are SGHRS and YFSETQ. This CDR3 has 12 residues.